The sequence of this TCR beta chain was determined in a study of vaccination effects on CD4 cells after COVID-19. Study at large: The two convalescent patients provided samples 16 days and one week before vaccination.

Some clones are missing from TCRdb's copy, which holds only in-frame ones; the method was immunoSEQ multiplex PCR. This table holds about 45,000 clones, around 66% found once. Antigen-specific CD4+ T cell clonotypes were called by their expansion after viral peptide-pool culture in ViraFEST. CD4+ T cells were isolated after approximately 10 days of culture. Their SARS-CoV-2 infection, verified by PCR, occurred between March and December 2020. Culturing of a few million PBMC per well took place with approximately 10 IU/ml IL-2 and approximately 10 ug/ml peptides. In the cultures, half the medium was exchanged for IL-2 medium on days 3 and 7. Remarks on this clone: Its antigen remains unknown.

CDR1 and CDR2 from the germline V gene are KGHSH and LQKENI. Trimming pared 4 bases from V and 2 bases from J, leaving 12 bases between. The CDR3 has 14 residues. This TCR was sampled from a human donor who had a prior SARS-CoV-2 infection. The V call is TRBV18, the J call TRBJ2-7, with a possible D match to TRBD1 (6 bases). Material: CD4+ T cells from PBMCs cultured with a peptide pool, obtained before COVID-19 vaccination. This CDR3 is CASSRGLLTYEQYF. The DNA for the CDR3 is TGTGCCAGCTCACGGGGGCTTCTAACCTACGAGCAGTACTTC. Supplemented by reference TRBV18 and TRBJ2-7, the full variable domain reads NAGVMQNPRHLVRRRGQEARLRCSPMKGHSHVYWYRQLPEEGLKFMVYLQKENIIDESGMPKERFSAEFPKEGPSILRIQQVVRGDSAAYFCASSRGLLTYEQYFGPGTRLTVT.